One and the same sample provided the 21 T cell receptor beta chains below, sequenced in a study of shared clonotypes between healthy human individuals. Repertoires were generated with immunoSEQ multiplex PCR, while TCRdb's copy carries only in-frame clones and drops some. Counted here are around 2,000,000 clones, about 95% occurring once; the ten biggest clones make up under 0.15%. Sequenced sample: naive CD4+ T cells sorted from blood. Sample subset: CD45RA+ positively selected. The receptors originated from a man between 18 and 29 years old in good health.

The chain joins TRBV5-6 to TRBJ2-2, with D unresolved. With 0 bases removed from V and 2 bases from J, the gap between germline ends came to 5 bases. Germline CDR1 SGHDT, CDR2 YYEEEE. The CDR3 covers 14 residues. The DNA for the CDR3 is TGTGCCAGCAGCTTGGGGGAAAACACCGGGGAGCTGTTTTTT. Amino acids: CASSLGENTGELFF.

This chain joins TRBV5-3 and TRBJ2-1, with TRBD2 matching 9 bases. TRBV5-3 is reported as an ORF; its role is uncertain. The CDR3 covers 19 residues. With V trimmed by 2 bases and J by 0 bases, 12 bases remained unmatched. The DNA for the CDR3 is TGTGCCAGAAGCTTCCTCGCGGGAGGGTCTATAAGCTCCTACAATGAGCAGTTCTTC. Translating it yields CARSFLAGGSISSYNEQFF.

V is TRBV7-9 and J is TRBJ2-3; TRBD2 matches 12 bases. CDR3 length: 15 residues. J lost 7 bases, V lost 5 bases, and 7 bases had no gene match. Germline values: CDR1 SEHNR, CDR2 FQNEAQ (reference sequence). The CDR3 DNA follows: TGTGCCAGCAGCCGAACTAGCGGGGGGAAGTATACGCAGTATTTT. The encoded protein is CASSRTSGGKYTQYF.

The chain combines TRBV9 with TRBJ1-1, with D possibly matching TRBD1 (6 bases). Per the germline V gene, CDR1 is SGDLS and CDR2 is YYNGEE. The V end lost 3 bases, the J end lost 1 base, and 13 bases lay between the germline ends. The CDR3 covers 15 residues. The CDR3 is CASSARGGGNTEAFF. In nucleotides, the CDR3 is TGTGCCAGCAGCGCCCGAGGGGGAGGGAACACTGAAGCTTTCTTT.

The chain uses TRBV7-9 and TRBJ2-2, with 7 bases lining up with TRBD1. This CDR3 contains 15 residues. Germline V gene lookup returns CDR1 SEHNR and CDR2 FQNEAQ (reference sequence). After removal of 8 bases from V and 4 bases from J, the junction contained 10 bases not matched to a gene. The CDR3 loop reads CASPDRAPTTGELFF. The CDR3 DNA reads TGTGCCAGCCCCGACAGGGCTCCGACCACCGGGGAGCTGTTTTTT.

The chain employs TRBV19 and TRBJ2-7, with D perhaps TRBD2 (5 bases). The V end was cut by 7 bases, the J end by 0 bases, with 7 bases between. CDR3 length: 12 amino acids. The germline CDR1 and CDR2 sequences are LNHDA and SQIVND (reference sequence). CDR3 nucleotides: TGTGCCAGTATAGGGAGCTCCTACGAGCAGTACTTC. The encoded protein is CASIGSSYEQYF.

The chain couples TRBV19 to TRBJ1-5, with 7 bases that match TRBD1. The germline V gene has CDR1 LNHDA and CDR2 SQIVND (reference sequence). The CDR3 contains 16 residues. The trim removed 10 bases at V and 0 bases at J, leaving 12 bases unmatched. In nucleotides, the CDR3 is TGTGCCACCCAGAGGGGGACAGCTTATAGCAATCAGCCCCAGCATTTT. Its translation is CATQRGTAYSNQPQHF.

The CDR3 region is CASSLSWLANEQFF. The CDR3 DNA reads as TGCGCCAGCAGCTTGAGTTGGCTAGCGAATGAGCAGTTCTTC. This rearrangement joins TRBV5-1 to TRBJ2-1; possible D gene TRBD2, 6 bases. Trimming left V 1 base short and J 7 bases short, with 12 bases between. This CDR3 is 14 amino acids long. Germline V lookup: CDR1 SGHRS, CDR2 YFSETQ.

The chain combines TRBV25-1 with TRBJ1-5, with D uncertain. CDR3 size: 15 residues. V shed 2 bases and J shed 4 bases, with 12 bases lying between them. Germline CDR1 is MGHDK and CDR2 is SYGVNS. The CDR3: CASSEGDTFNQPQHF. CDR3 bases: TGTGCCAGCAGTGAAGGTGACACATTTAATCAGCCCCAGCATTTT.

The chain couples TRBV6-1 to TRBJ1-2; tentative D call: TRBD1 (6 bases). The germline gives CDR1 MNHNS, CDR2 SASEGT. CDR3 length: 14 amino acids. V lost 5 bases and J 4 bases, leaving 14 bases between the germline ends. The CDR3 DNA reads TGTGCCAGCAGTAACCCCGACAGGATCTATGGCTACACCTTC. It yields the protein CASSNPDRIYGYTF.

J is TRBJ1-2 and V is TRBV18, with D tentatively TRBD1 (6 bases). The CDR3 sequence is 16 residues long. Per germline, CDR1 KGHSH and CDR2 LQKENI. Trimming stripped 1 base from V and 3 bases from J, with 15 bases between. The CDR3 nucleotides read TGTGCCAGCTCACCACAAGCAGGGGCCTCTGACTATGGCTACACCTTC. Protein sequence: CASSPQAGASDYGYTF.

The V gene is TRBV6-5, the J gene TRBJ1-3; D possibly corresponds to TRBD1 (5 bases). The CDR3 is 15 amino acids. Deletions cut 6 bases from V and 4 bases from J, with 16 bases between. Germline V gives CDR1 MNHEY, CDR2 SVGAGI. CDR3 nucleotide sequence: TGTGCCAGCAGGGTCAAAGAGGGGCCGGGAAACACCATATATTTT. Translated, it gives CASRVKEGPGNTIYF.

This clone appeared once. This chain connects TRBV6-5 to TRBJ2-2; 10 positions match TRBD1. The J segment lost 8 bases and the V segment lost 6 bases, leaving 6 bases of the junction unmatched. The CDR3 is 14 residues long. Germline V CDR1 and CDR2: MNHEY, SVGAGI. CDR3 in amino acids: CASSPGQGWGELFF. The CDR3 DNA reads as TGTGCCAGCAGCCCGGGACAGGGGTGGGGGGAGCTGTTTTTT.

The rearrangement joins TRBV6-5 to TRBJ1-1, with D possibly being TRBD1 (5 bases). CDR1 and CDR2 (germline): MNHEY, SVGAGI. The CDR3 is 13 amino acids. The V gene lost 6 bases and the J gene lost 4 bases, with 12 bases spanning the gap. The CDR3 here is CASRNGGSTEAFF. CDR3 sequence (DNA): TGTGCCAGCAGAAACGGGGGTTCCACTGAAGCTTTCTTT.

J is TRBJ2-3 and V is TRBV5-4; D gene uncertain. Germline V gene data show CDR1 as SGHNT and CDR2 as YYREEE (reference sequence). The CDR3 has 14 amino acids. Trimming removed 4 bases from V and 5 bases from J, with 14 bases in between. The CDR3 region is CASSPTRTVDTQYF. In DNA form, the CDR3 reads TGTGCCAGCAGCCCTACCCGGACGGTAGATACGCAGTATTTT.

This clone was seen just once. The chain recombines TRBV30 with TRBJ2-1; D unclear. The germline V gene has CDR1 GTSNPN and CDR2 SVGIG (reference sequence). The CDR3 is 10 residues long. The V and J ends lost 2 bases and 6 bases respectively, with 2 bases between them. The CDR3 sequence: CAWSINEQFF. As DNA, the CDR3 is TGTGCCTGGAGTATCAATGAGCAGTTCTTC.

The chain carries TRBV4-1 and TRBJ1-6; D uncertain. Trimming removed 3 bases at V and 3 bases at J, with 9 bases between. Germline-derived CDR1 and CDR2 are MGHRA and YSYEKL. The CDR3 has 15 residues. The CDR3 nucleotides are TGCGCCAGCAGCCATGGACCCTTCTATAATTCACCCCTCCACTTT. As protein: CASSHGPFYNSPLHF.

For the CDR3, the DNA is TGCGCCAGCAGCCAACACTGGTCCCCGGGACAGGTTAACTATGGCTACACCTTC. Protein: CASSQHWSPGQVNYGYTF. The V gene is TRBV4-1, the J gene TRBJ1-2; TRBD1 agrees at 8 bases. V shed 2 bases and J 1 base; nucleotides not matched to a gene: 12. Germline V gene sequence: CDR1 MGHRA, CDR2 YSYEKL. The CDR3 extends over 18 amino acids.

To note about this clone: A much larger clone sits a single nucleotide away, making a read error possible. Other DNA sequences in the same sample also yield this CDR3. This chain uses TRBV5-1 with TRBJ1-1, with D hard to call. Trimming cost V 0 bases and J 1 base, with 7 bases left between them. From germline, CDR1 is SGHRS and CDR2 YFSETQ. This CDR3 has 14 residues. The CDR3 is CASSLEAGNTEAFF. CDR3 coding DNA: TGCGCCAGCAGCTTGGAAGCAGGGAACACTGAAGCTTTCTTT. The whole variable domain, filled in from reference TRBV5-1 and TRBJ1-1, reads KAGVTQTPRYLIKTRGQQVTLSCSPISGHRSVSWYQQTPGQGLQFLFEYFSETQRNKGNFPGRFSGRQFSNSRSEMNVSTLELGDSALYLCASSLEAGNTEAFFGQGTRLTVV.

This clone was recorded a few times. J is TRBJ1-5 and V is TRBV6-1; 8 bases match TRBD1. V gave up 1 base and J gave up 0 bases; unmatched junction bases: 5. Germline values: CDR1 MNHNS, CDR2 SASEGT. The CDR3 covers 17 residues. CDR3 region: CASSEGAGGFSNQPQHF. In nucleotides, the CDR3 is TGTGCCAGCAGTGAAGGGGCAGGGGGCTTTAGCAATCAGCCCCAGCATTTT.

The chain has TRBV7-2 and TRBJ2-7, with D possibly being TRBD1 (6 bases). Trimming took off 1 base at V and 0 bases at J, with 13 bases between the two ends. The CDR3 contains 16 residues. Per germline, CDR1 SGHTA and CDR2 FQGNSA. Written as DNA, the CDR3 is TGTGCCAGCAGCTTAGTGTCAGGGGCCCCCTCCTACGAGCAGTACTTC. This encodes CASSLVSGAPSYEQYF.